Shown below are 18 T cell receptor beta chains from a single sample sequenced in a study of blood T cell repertoires in COVID-19. Profiling relied on immunoSEQ multiplex PCR, and the TCRdb table lists in-frame clones only, not all of them. This table holds about 300,000 clones, roughly 85% found once. The sample consisted of peripheral blood. These receptors came from a woman between 45 and 60 years old who had recovered from COVID-19.

This CDR3 reads CASQIGLGNEQFF. CDR3 DNA sequence: TGTGCCAGCCAGATCGGGTTGGGCAATGAGCAGTTCTTC. The gene calls are TRBV27 and TRBJ2-1; D ambiguous. The CDR3 runs to 13 residues. Germline V gene sequence: CDR1 MNHEY, CDR2 SMNVEV (reference sequence). The V end lost 8 bases, the J end lost 6 bases, and 14 bases lay between the germline ends.

This clone was counted a few times. This chain's CDR3 is CASSTLPGSNTGELFF. The CDR3 DNA is TGTGCCAGTAGTACACTCCCAGGGTCGAACACCGGGGAGCTGTTTTTT. The rearrangement links TRBV19 to TRBJ2-2; TRBD1 is a possible D gene (5 bases). The CDR3 sequence is 16 residues long. Trimming removed 4 bases from V and 0 bases from J, with 12 bases in between. Germline-derived CDR1 and CDR2 are LNHDA and SQIVND (reference sequence).

V usage is TRBV15 and J usage is TRBJ2-1, with 11 bases lining up with TRBD1. Trimming took 5 bases from V and 6 from J; bases not matched to a gene: 6. Germline lookup yields CDR1 LNHNV and CDR2 YYDKDF (reference sequence). The CDR3 runs to 15 residues. The CDR3 protein is CATSGGTGGRNEQFF. CDR3 nucleotides: TGTGCCACCAGCGGAGGGACAGGGGGGCGCAATGAGCAGTTCTTC.

The chain carries TRBV7-6 and TRBJ2-5; D gene ambiguous. Trimming removed 5 bases at V and 4 bases at J, with 8 bases between. Germline V gives CDR1 SGHVS, CDR2 FNYEAQ. The CDR3 covers 12 residues. For the CDR3, the DNA is TGTGCCAGCAGCCGGGTCCTAGAGACCCAGTACTTC. It translates to CASSRVLETQYF. The complete variable domain, with remaining parts taken from reference TRBV7-6 and TRBJ2-5, reads GAGVSQSPRYKVTKRGQDVALRCDPISGHVSLYWYRQALGQGPEFLTYFNYEAQQDKSGLPNDRFSAERPEGSISTLTIQRTEQRDSAMYRCASSRVLETQYFGPGTRLLVL.

The rearrangement links TRBV20-1 to TRBJ2-5, with 10 bases identical to TRBD2. Germline loops: CDR1 DFQATT, CDR2 SNEGSKA (reference sequence). The junction had 8 bases not matched to a gene; V was cut back by 3 bases and J by 1 base. CDR3 length equals 16 residues. CDR3 region: CSASRAGGPFQETQYF. CDR3 bases: TGCAGTGCTAGTCGAGCGGGGGGGCCATTCCAAGAGACCCAGTACTTC.

The chain combines TRBV4-1 with TRBJ1-2; the D gene is possibly TRBD1 (5 bases). Germline values: CDR1 MGHRA, CDR2 YSYEKL. V was shortened by 2 bases and J by 5 bases, with 9 bases between the two germline ends. The CDR3 consists of 13 residues. The CDR3 DNA sequence: TGCGCCAGCAGCCAACAGGACAAATATGGCTACACCTTC. As protein: CASSQQDKYGYTF.

This clone was recorded a few times. The chain is built from TRBV6-4 and TRBJ2-3, with 9 nucleotides matching TRBD2. With V trimmed by 3 bases and J by 3 bases, 4 bases remained unmatched. This CDR3 has 15 residues. Germline CDR1 MRHNA, CDR2 SNTAGT. CDR3 nucleotide sequence: TGTGCCAGCAGTGAGGAAGCGGGAGGAACAGATACGCAGTATTTT. Translation: CASSEEAGGTDTQYF.

This clone was observed a handful of times. The chain links TRBV27 to TRBJ1-2; D unclear. Trimming shortened V by 7 bases and J by 5 bases, and 20 bases separated the two germline ends. The CDR3 is 15 residues long. The germline gives CDR1 MNHEY, CDR2 SMNVEV (reference sequence). The CDR3 reads CASTTSGGRKYGYTF. CDR3 bases: TGTGCCAGCACCACGTCCGGTGGGAGGAAGTATGGCTACACCTTC.

The DNA for the CDR3 is TGCGCCAGCAGCCTAGGACAGACCCAAGAGACCCAGTACTTC. Its translation is CASSLGQTQETQYF. The V gene is TRBV5-1, the J gene TRBJ2-5; a weak D match, TRBD1 (6 bases). The CDR3 is 14 amino acids. Looked up from germline, CDR1 is SGHRS and CDR2 is YFSETQ. V lost 4 bases and J 1 base, leaving 11 bases between the germline ends.

The chain carries TRBV9 and TRBJ2-5; 9 positions match TRBD2. V was clipped by 2 bases and J by 1 base; unmatched bases: 3. Per the germline V gene, CDR1 is SGDLS and CDR2 is YYNGEE. There are 15 residues in the CDR3. The CDR3, as DNA: TGTGCCAGCAGCGTTGGCGGGGGGGCCCAAGAGACCCAGTACTTC. This gives the protein CASSVGGGAQETQYF.

The chain carries TRBV7-9 and TRBJ1-2, with 7 bases that match TRBD1. This CDR3 region has 14 residues. Trimming cost V 3 bases and J 3 bases; bases outside gene matches: 4. Germline loops: CDR1 SEHNR, CDR2 FQNEAQ (reference sequence). The DNA of the CDR3 is TGTGCCAGCAGCTTGGCAGGGGGGCACTATGGCTACACCTTC. It translates to CASSLAGGHYGYTF.

The chain employs TRBV18 and TRBJ1-1, with D hard to call. The germline V and J ends were trimmed by 2 bases and 5 bases, with 15 bases remaining between them. Germline-derived CDR1 and CDR2 are KGHSH and LQKENI. The CDR3 covers 15 residues. The CDR3 loop is CASSPGEGPGTEAFF. DNA of the CDR3: TGTGCCAGCTCACCAGGAGAGGGCCCGGGGACTGAAGCTTTCTTT.

A word on this clone: The junction departs from germline at one end; a sequencing error may be responsible. Other DNA sequences from this sample encode an identical CDR3 as well. V and J are TRBV5-1 and TRBJ2-2, with 9 bases lining up with TRBD2. The CDR3 is 16 amino acids. CDR1 is SGHRS, CDR2 YFSETQ, per germline. CDR3 amino acids: CASTLAGGARTGELFF. The CDR3 DNA reads TGCGCCAGCACCTTGGCGGGGGGGGCGAGGACCGGGGAGCTGTTTTTT.

The chain recombines TRBV6-5 with TRBJ2-3; a weak D match, TRBD2 (6 bases). This CDR3 spans 15 amino acids. Germline lookup yields CDR1 MNHEY and CDR2 SVGAGI. Deletions cut 6 bases from V and 1 base from J, with 14 bases between. DNA for the CDR3: TGTGCCAGCAGGGCCCGGGGGTGGGGCACAGATACGCAGTATTTT. It encodes CASRARGWGTDTQYF.

This chain uses TRBV19 with TRBJ1-5, with 8 bases that match TRBD1. The CDR3 loop spans 15 amino acids. Trimming took 2 bases from V and 1 from J; bases not matched to a gene: 1. Per the germline V gene, CDR1 is LNHDA and CDR2 is SQIVND (reference sequence). The CDR3 DNA follows: TGTGCCAGTAGTATACAGGGGGCAAGCAATCAGCCCCAGCATTTT. It codes for CASSIQGASNQPQHF.

The chain recombines TRBV5-8 with TRBJ2-5; 7 nucleotides line up with TRBD2. This CDR3 spans 15 amino acids. V shed 2 bases and J 5 bases; nucleotides not matched to a gene: 9. The germline gives CDR1 SGHTS, CDR2 YDEGEE. CDR3 loop: CASSFRLARGETQYF. CDR3 nucleotide sequence: TGTGCCAGCAGCTTCAGACTAGCCCGAGGGGAGACCCAGTACTTC.

The V call is TRBV7-3, the J call TRBJ2-1, with 7 positions matching TRBD2. The germline V gene has CDR1 SGHTA and CDR2 FQGTGA. The V and J ends lost 5 bases and 0 bases, in that order; junction bases with no gene match: 7. The CDR3 spans 16 residues. The CDR3 loop is CASSSSGPSSYNEQFF. CDR3 sequence (DNA): TGTGCCAGCAGCAGTAGCGGGCCCAGCTCCTACAATGAGCAGTTCTTC.

The chain is built from TRBV5-6 and TRBJ2-1; TRBD1 might be the D (5 bases). Trimming stripped 1 base from V and 4 bases from J, with 9 bases between. This CDR3 spans 14 amino acids. Germline V gene data show CDR1 as SGHDT and CDR2 as YYEEEE. The CDR3: CASSLFQGYNEQFF. The CDR3 nucleotides read TGTGCCAGCAGCTTGTTCCAGGGATACAATGAGCAGTTCTTC.